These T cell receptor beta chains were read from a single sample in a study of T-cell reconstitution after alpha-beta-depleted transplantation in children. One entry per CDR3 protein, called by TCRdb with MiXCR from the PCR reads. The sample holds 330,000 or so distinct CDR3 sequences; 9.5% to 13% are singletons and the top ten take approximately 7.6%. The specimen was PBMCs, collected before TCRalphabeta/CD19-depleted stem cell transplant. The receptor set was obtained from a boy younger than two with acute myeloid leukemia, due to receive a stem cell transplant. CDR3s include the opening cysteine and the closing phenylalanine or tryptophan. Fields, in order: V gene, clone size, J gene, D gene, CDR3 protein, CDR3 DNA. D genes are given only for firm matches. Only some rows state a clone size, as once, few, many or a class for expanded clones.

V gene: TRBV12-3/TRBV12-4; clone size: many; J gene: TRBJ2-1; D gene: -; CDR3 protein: CASTRGQIYNEQFF; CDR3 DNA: TGTGCCAGCACCCGCGGACAAATTTACAATGAGCAGTTCTTC
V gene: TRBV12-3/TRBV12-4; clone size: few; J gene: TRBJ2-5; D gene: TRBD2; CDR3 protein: CASIAGVGETQYF; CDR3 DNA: TGTGCCTCAATAGCGGGAGTGGGGGAGACCCAGTACTTC
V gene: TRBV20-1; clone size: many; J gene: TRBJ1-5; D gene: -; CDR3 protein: CSATPQRENQPQHF; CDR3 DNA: TGCAGTGCCACCCCGCAGCGGGAGAATCAGCCCCAGCATTTT
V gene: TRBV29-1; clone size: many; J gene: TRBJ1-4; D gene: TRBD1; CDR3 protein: CSVEDWTGSGEKLFF; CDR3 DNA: TGCAGCGTTGAAGATTGGACAGGGAGTGGTGAAAAACTGTTTTTT
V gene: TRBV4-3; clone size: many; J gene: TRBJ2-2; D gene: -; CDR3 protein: CASSQPRQGNTGELFF; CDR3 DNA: TGCGCCAGCAGCCAACCCCGTCAGGGGAACACCGGGGAGCTGTTTTTT
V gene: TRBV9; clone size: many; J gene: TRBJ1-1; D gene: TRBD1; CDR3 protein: CASSPRGRDEAFF; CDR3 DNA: TGTGCCAGCAGCCCCAGGGGGCGGGATGAAGCTTTCTTT
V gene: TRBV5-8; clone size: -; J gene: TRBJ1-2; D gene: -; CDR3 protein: CASSPSWGAGGYTF; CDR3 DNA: TGTGCCAGCAGTCCCTCTTGGGGGGCGGGAGGCTACACCTTC
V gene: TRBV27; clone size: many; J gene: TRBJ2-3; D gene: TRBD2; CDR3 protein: CASNPETSGVFSTDTQYF; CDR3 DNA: TGTGCCAGCAATCCCGAGACTAGCGGAGTCTTTAGCACAGATACGCAGTATTTT
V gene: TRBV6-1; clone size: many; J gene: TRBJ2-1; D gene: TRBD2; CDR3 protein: CASSEVAGGYNEQFF; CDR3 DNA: TGTGCCAGCAGTGAAGTAGCGGGAGGCTACAATGAGCAGTTCTTC
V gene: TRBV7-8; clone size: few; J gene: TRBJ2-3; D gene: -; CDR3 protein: CASSLGYGPLTDTQYF; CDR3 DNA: TGTGCCAGCAGCTTAGGGTACGGGCCTCTCACAGATACGCAGTATTTT
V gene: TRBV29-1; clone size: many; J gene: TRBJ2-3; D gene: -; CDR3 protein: CSVAQGRTDTQYF; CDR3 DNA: TGCAGCGTTGCCCAGGGTCGCACAGATACGCAGTATTTT
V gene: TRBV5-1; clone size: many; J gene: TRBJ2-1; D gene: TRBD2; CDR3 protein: CASSIAGNEQFF; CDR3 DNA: TGCGCCAGCAGCATAGCGGGAAATGAGCAGTTCTTC
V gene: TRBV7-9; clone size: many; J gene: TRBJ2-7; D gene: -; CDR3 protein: CASSLSTGRSFYEQYF; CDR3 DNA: TGTGCCAGCAGCTTGTCGACAGGGAGGTCATTCTACGAGCAGTACTTC
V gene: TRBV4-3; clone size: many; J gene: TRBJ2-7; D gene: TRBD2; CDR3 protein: CASSQGALAGGYEQYF; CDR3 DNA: TGCGCCAGCAGCCAAGGCGCACTAGCGGGAGGCTACGAGCAGTACTTC
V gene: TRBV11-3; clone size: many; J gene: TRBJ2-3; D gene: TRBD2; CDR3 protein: CASSLGESTSGEGTDTQYF; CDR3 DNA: TGTGCCAGCAGCTTAGGAGAGTCGACTAGCGGGGAGGGTACAGATACGCAGTATTTT
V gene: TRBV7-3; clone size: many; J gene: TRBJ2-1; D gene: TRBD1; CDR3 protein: CASSLTGQGFDEQFF; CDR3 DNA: TGTGCCAGCAGCTTAACGGGACAGGGTTTCGATGAGCAGTTCTTC
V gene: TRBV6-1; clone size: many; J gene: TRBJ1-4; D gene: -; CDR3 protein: CASSPNVQGKLFF; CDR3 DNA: TGTGCCAGCAGCCCAAATGTCCAAGGAAAACTGTTTTTT
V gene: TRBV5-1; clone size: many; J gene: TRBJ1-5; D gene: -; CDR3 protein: CASSLGDRNQPQHF; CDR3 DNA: TGCGCCAGCAGCTTGGGAGACAGAAATCAGCCCCAGCATTTT
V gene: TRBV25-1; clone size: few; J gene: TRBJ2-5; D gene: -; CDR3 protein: CASIGDQETQYF; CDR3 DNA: TGTGCCAGCATCGGAGATCAGGAGACCCAGTACTTC
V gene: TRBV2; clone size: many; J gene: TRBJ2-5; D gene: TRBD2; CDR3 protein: CASSSRSGGETQYF; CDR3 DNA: TGTGCCAGCAGTTCCAGAAGCGGGGGGGAGACCCAGTACTTC
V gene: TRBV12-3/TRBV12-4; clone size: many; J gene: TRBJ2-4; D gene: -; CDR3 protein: CAIRDGKNIQYF; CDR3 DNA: TGTGCCATTCGGGACGGTAAAAACATTCAGTACTTC
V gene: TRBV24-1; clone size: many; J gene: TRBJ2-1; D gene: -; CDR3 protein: CATRQGNNEQFF; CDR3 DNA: TGTGCCACCAGACAGGGAAACAATGAGCAGTTCTTC
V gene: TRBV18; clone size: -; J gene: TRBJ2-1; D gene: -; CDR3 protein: CASSASASSYNEQFF; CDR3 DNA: TGTGCCAGCTCAGCCTCGGCGAGCTCCTACAATGAGCAGTTCTTC
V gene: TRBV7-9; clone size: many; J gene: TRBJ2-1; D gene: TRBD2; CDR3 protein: CASSLSRRGAGNEQFF; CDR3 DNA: TGTGCCAGCAGCTTAAGCCGGCGGGGGGCGGGAAATGAGCAGTTCTTC
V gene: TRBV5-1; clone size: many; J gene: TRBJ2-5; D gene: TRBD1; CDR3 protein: CASSPDRGTKETQYF; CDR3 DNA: TGCGCCAGCAGCCCGGACAGGGGCACCAAAGAGACCCAGTACTTC
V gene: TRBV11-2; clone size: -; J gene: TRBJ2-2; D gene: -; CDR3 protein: CASRLEGGANTGELFF; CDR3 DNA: TGTGCCAGCAGACTGGAGGGGGGCGCGAACACCGGGGAGCTGTTTTTT
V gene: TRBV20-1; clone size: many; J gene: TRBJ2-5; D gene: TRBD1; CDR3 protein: CSAALDRVVKYF; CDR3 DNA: TGCAGTGCCGCCCTTGACAGGGTTGTCAAGTACTTC
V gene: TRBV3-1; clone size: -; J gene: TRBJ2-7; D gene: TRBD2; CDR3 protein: CASCLAPGLAGGRLNEQYF; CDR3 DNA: TGTGCCAGCTGCCTAGCGCCTGGACTAGCGGGGGGGCGCTTAAACGAGCAGTACTTC
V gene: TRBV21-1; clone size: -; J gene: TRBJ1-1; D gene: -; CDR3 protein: CASTRDRLNTEAFF; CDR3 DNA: TGTGCCAGCACGCGGGACAGATTGAACACTGAAGCTTTCTTT
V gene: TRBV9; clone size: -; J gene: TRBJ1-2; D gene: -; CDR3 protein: CASSVGAGWYGYTF; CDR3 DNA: TGTGCCAGCAGCGTAGGTGCAGGGTGGTATGGCTACACCTTC
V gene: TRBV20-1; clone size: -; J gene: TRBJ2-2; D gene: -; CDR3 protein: CSARLRVPNTGELFF; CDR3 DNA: TGCAGTGCTAGACTTCGGGTTCCGAACACCGGGGAGCTGTTTTTT
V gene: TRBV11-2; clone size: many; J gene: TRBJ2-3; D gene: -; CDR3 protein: CASSSQAHGTGDTQYF; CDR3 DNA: TGTGCCAGCAGCTCACAGGCTCACGGAACAGGGGATACGCAGTATTTT
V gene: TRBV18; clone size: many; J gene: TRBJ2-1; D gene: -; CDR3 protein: CASSPGFEQFF; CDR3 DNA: TGTGCCAGCTCACCAGGGTTCGAGCAGTTCTTC
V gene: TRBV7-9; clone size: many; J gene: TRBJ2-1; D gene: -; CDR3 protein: CASSFSVTRQYNEQFF; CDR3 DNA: TGTGCCAGCAGCTTTAGTGTCACTAGACAGTACAATGAGCAGTTCTTC
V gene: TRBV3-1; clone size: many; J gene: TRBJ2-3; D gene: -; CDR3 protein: CASSQVSGGGTQYF; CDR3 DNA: TGTGCCAGCAGCCAAGTTTCAGGGGGAGGTACGCAGTATTTT
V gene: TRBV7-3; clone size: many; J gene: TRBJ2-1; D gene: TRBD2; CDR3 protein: CASSVLAGGGNEQFF; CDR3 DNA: TGTGCCAGCAGCGTCCTAGCGGGAGGGGGGAATGAGCAGTTCTTC
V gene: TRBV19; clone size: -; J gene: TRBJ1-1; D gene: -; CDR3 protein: CASSTSNRENTEAFF; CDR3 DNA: TGTGCCAGTAGTACCTCTAACAGGGAGAACACTGAAGCTTTCTTT
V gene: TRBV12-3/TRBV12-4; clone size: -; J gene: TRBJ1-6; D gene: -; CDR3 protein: CASSLRGRSNSPLHF; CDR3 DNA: TGTGCCAGCAGTTTAAGGGGCAGGTCCAATTCACCCCTCCACTTT
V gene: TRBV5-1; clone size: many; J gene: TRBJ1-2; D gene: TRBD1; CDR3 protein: CASSWGQDAYGYTF; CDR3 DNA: TGCGCCAGCAGCTGGGGACAGGATGCTTATGGCTACACCTTC
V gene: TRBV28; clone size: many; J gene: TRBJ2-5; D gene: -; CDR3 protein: CASSLRNREETQYF; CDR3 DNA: TGTGCCAGCAGTTTAAGGAATAGGGAAGAGACCCAGTACTTC
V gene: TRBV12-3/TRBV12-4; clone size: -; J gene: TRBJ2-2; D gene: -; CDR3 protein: CASSFIGGANTGELFF; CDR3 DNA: TGTGCCAGCAGTTTTATCGGGGGAGCGAACACCGGGGAGCTGTTTTTT
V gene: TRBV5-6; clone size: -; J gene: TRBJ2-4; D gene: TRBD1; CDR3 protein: CASSSGTGGLYF; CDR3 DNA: TGTGCCAGCAGCTCCGGGACAGGGGGCTTGTACTTC
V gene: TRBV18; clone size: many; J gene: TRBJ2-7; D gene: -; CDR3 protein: CASSPGRYEQYF; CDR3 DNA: TGTGCCAGCTCACCAGGGAGGTACGAGCAGTACTTC
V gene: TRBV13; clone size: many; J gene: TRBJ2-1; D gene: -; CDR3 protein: CASSPTGNEQFF; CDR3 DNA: TGTGCCAGCAGCCCTACGGGCAATGAGCAGTTCTTC
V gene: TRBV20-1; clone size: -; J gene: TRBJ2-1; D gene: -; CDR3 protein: CSARRGFEQFF; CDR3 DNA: TGCAGTGCTAGGAGGGGTTTTGAGCAGTTCTTC
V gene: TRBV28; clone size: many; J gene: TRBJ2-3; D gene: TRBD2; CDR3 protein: CASSLGLAAGDTQYF; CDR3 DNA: TGTGCCAGCAGTCTGGGACTAGCGGCCGGAGATACGCAGTATTTT
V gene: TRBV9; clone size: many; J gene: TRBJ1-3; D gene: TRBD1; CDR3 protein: CASSVVGGQSSLISGNTIYF; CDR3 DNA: TGTGCCAGCAGCGTAGTCGGGGGACAGTCCAGTCTTATCTCTGGAAACACCATATATTTT
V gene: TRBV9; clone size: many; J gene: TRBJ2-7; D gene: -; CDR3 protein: CASSAWGEGYEQYF; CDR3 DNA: TGTGCCAGCAGCGCTTGGGGCGAAGGCTACGAGCAGTACTTC
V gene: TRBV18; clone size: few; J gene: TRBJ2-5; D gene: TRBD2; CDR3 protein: CASSPTREGRETQYF; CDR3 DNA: TGTGCCAGCTCACCAACCCGGGAGGGCCGGGAGACCCAGTACTTC
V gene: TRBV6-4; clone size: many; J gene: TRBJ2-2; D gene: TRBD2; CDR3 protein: CASSGTSGSTGELFF; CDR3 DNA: TGTGCCAGCAGCGGGACTAGCGGGAGCACCGGGGAGCTGTTTTTT
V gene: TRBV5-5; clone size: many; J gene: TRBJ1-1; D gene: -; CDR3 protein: CASSPILRTSPTEAFF; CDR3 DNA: TGTGCCAGCAGCCCCATACTACGTACGAGCCCCACTGAAGCTTTCTTT
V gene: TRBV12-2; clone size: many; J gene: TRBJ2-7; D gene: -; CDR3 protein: CASRSRPMRSYEQYF; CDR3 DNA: TGTGCAAGTCGCTCCCGCCCAATGAGGTCCTACGAGCAGTACTTC
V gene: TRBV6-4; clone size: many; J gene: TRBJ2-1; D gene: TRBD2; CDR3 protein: CASSEGTSGYNEQFF; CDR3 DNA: TGTGCCAGCAGTGAGGGGACTAGCGGCTACAATGAGCAGTTCTTC
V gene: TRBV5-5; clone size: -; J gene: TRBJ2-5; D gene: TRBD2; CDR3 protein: CASSLGGLAGSQETQYF; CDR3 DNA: TGTGCCAGCAGCTTGGGAGGACTAGCGGGATCCCAAGAGACCCAGTACTTC
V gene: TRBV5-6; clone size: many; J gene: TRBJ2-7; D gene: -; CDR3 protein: CASSLQTGEQYF; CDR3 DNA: TGTGCCAGCAGCTTACAGACTGGGGAGCAGTACTTC